Below are 10 T cell receptor beta chains sequenced from a single sample in a study of blood T cells in healthy people across ages. Next came a second PCR, run for about 7 to 12 cycles, which used a sample-barcoded 5' primer along with a J-beta primer mix. TCRdb re-analysed the 5' RACE reads in MiXCR, keeping a single row per CDR3 protein. The sample records some 800,000 distinct CDR3 sequences, around a quarter being singletons. The sample also formed part of further work on T cells of mothers and their children.

Sequencing used blood. Receptors were obtained from a boy under 18 in good health.

This clonotype was recorded a few times. The chain links TRBV7-2 to TRBJ2-5, with 13 bases identical to TRBD2. Germline V gene lookup returns CDR1 SGHTA and CDR2 FQGNSA. The CDR3 contains 15 residues. Trimming took 5 bases from V and 6 from J; bases not matched to a gene: 6. The CDR3 protein is CASSGTSGMGQTQYF. The CDR3 nucleotides read TGTGCCAGCAGCGGGACTAGCGGGATGGGTCAGACCCAGTACTTC.

A remark on this clonotype: A much larger clone differs from this one at a single base, so this may be a read error. The rearrangement uses TRBV24-1 and TRBJ1-1; D unclear. The V gene's germline CDR1 is KGHDR and CDR2 SFDVKD. The V gene lost 3 bases and the J gene lost 6 bases, with 16 bases spanning the gap. The CDR3 totals 15 residues. Here the CDR3 reads CATSDPKAYPPEAFF. DNA for the CDR3: TGTGCCACCAGTGATCCGAAAGCGTATCCGCCTGAAGCTTTCTTT.

The gene calls are TRBV29-1 and TRBJ2-3, with D uncertain. Trimming shortened V by 1 base and J by 8 bases, and 10 bases separated the two germline ends. Germline assignment: CDR1 SQVTM and CDR2 ANQGSEA. The CDR3 contains 12 residues. DNA of the CDR3: TGCAGCGTTGAAGGGAACTCGGGTACGCAGTATTTT. Residues: CSVEGNSGTQYF.

As concerns this clonotype: No conserved phenylalanine or tryptophan is present at the end of the CDR3, so a read error is the likely explanation. This chain links TRBV2 with TRBJ2-5, with TRBD1 as a possible D gene (5 bases). Trimming removed 9 bases from V and 5 bases from J, with 19 bases in between. The germline V gene encodes CDR1 SNHLY and CDR2 FYNNEI. This CDR3 is 14 amino acids long. CDR3 amino acids: CARTLSVGAETQYL. DNA for the CDR3: TGTGCCAGGACCCTTTCGGTTGGGGCGGAGACCCAGTACCTC.

Regarding this clonotype: A read error may produce the germline difference seen at one junction end. This chain joins TRBV7-9 and TRBJ1-4; D ambiguous. This CDR3 region has 16 residues. CDR1 and CDR2 (germline): SEHNR, FQNEAQ (reference sequence). The CDR3 region is CASSLAPPRTNEKLLF. For the CDR3, the DNA is TGTGCCAGCAGCCTGGCTCCCCCCCGGACTAATGAAAAACTGCTTTTT.

This clonotype occurred a few times. The chain recombines TRBV28 with TRBJ2-7; D unresolved. The DNA end is more similar to TRBJ2-1, so the J call may be wrong. This CDR3 spans 12 amino acids. Germline V gives CDR1 MDHEN, CDR2 SYDVKM. The CDR3 nucleotides are TGTGCCAGCAGTTTCCCCTGGACTGAGCAGTTCTTC. Translation gives CASSFPWTEQFF.

A few counts support this clonotype. The chain employs TRBV6-6 and TRBJ2-5, with 13 bases lining up with TRBD2. The end of the DNA is better explained by TRBJ2-7, so the J call may be wrong. Germline CDR1 MNHNY, CDR2 SVGAGI (reference sequence). The CDR3 is 16 residues long. The CDR3 DNA sequence: TGTGCCAGCAGTTACAAGACTAGCGGGGGGACCTACGAGCAGTACTTC. As protein: CASSYKTSGGTYEQYF.

This clonotype was seen a few times. This chain's CDR3 is CASSSGELAGSADTQYF. CDR3 nucleotide sequence: TGCGCCAGCAGCAGCGGGGAACTAGCGGGGAGCGCAGATACGCAGTATTTT. The rearrangement uses TRBV5-1 and TRBJ2-3; TRBD2 aligns across 10 bases. The CDR3 runs to 17 residues. Per the germline V gene, CDR1 is SGHRS and CDR2 is YFSETQ. Trimming took 4 bases from V and 4 from J; bases not matched to a gene: 12.

This clonotype was counted only a few times. This chain joins TRBV5-1 and TRBJ2-1; tentative D call: TRBD2 (5 bases). The V gene lost 0 bases and the J gene lost 2 bases, with 9 bases spanning the gap. Germline CDR1 SGHRS, CDR2 YFSETQ. This CDR3 region has 15 residues. CDR3 residues: CASSLDGIPYNEQFF. CDR3 in DNA: TGCGCCAGCAGCTTGGACGGGATCCCCTACAATGAGCAGTTCTTC.

This clonotype was seen only a few times. V usage is TRBV7-9 and J usage is TRBJ1-5; TRBD1 aligns across 10 bases. The CDR3 has 16 amino acids. Germline lookup yields CDR1 SEHNR and CDR2 FQNEAQ (reference sequence). V lost 3 bases, J lost 0 bases, and 2 bases stayed unmatched. DNA for the CDR3: TGTGCCAGCAGCTTGGGGACAGGGGATAGCAATCAGCCCCAGCATTTT. This codes for CASSLGTGDSNQPQHF.